This T cell receptor beta chain is from a study of memory CD4+ T cells and cytomegalovirus serostatus. The sort gate was single viable CD3+CD4+CD8-CD45RO+ cells for memory CD4+ T cells. Positive selection with CD4 microbeads enriched total CD4+ T cells. CDR3 length: 14 residues. V gave up 7 bases and J gave up 8 bases, with 18 bases separating them. Germline CDR1 is SGHVS and CDR2 is FNYEAQ. Source study methods: After removing out-of-frame reads, 2,204,828 distinct TCRbeta sequences remained. Repertoires were generated with immunoSEQ multiplex PCR, while TCRdb's copy carries only in-frame clones and drops some. The V and J calls and clone size are taken from that table; D and trimming were inferred from the DNA. The repertoire holds about 44,000 clones, 76% seen once, with more than 1.5% in the top ten.

The receptor comes from an adult in good health and CMV-seronegative. The specimen was memory CD4+ T cells from blood. V and J are TRBV7-6 and TRBJ2-1; weak D call: TRBD2 (7 bases). The CDR3 reads CASTRQRGAYEQFF. CDR3 in DNA: TGTGCCAGCACCCGTCAACGGGGGGCCTATGAGCAGTTCTTC. Full variable domain (rest looked up from reference TRBV7-6 and TRBJ2-1): GAGVSQSPRYKVTKRGQDVALRCDPISGHVSLYWYRQALGQGPEFLTYFNYEAQQDKSGLPNDRFSAERPEGSISTLTIQRTEQRDSAMYRCASTRQRGAYEQFFGPGTRLTVL.